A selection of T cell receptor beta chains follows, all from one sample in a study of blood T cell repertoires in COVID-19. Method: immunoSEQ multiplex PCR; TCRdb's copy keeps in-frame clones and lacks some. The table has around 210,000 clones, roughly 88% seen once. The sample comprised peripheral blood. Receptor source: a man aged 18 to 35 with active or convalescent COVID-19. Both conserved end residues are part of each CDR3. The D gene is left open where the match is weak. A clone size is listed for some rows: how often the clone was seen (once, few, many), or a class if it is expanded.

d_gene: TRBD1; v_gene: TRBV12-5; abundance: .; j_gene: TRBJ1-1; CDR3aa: CASGLFQGGVTEAFF; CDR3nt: TGTGCTAGTGGTTTGTTTCAGGGGGGAGTCACTGAAGCTTTCTTT
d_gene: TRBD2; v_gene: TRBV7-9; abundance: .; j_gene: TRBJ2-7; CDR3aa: CASSLGQGGSYEQYF; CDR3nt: TGTGCCAGCAGCTTAGGGCAGGGAGGGTCCTACGAGCAGTACTTC
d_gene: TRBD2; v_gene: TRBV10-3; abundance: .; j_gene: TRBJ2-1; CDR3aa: CAISESLKSGRRDEQFF; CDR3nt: TGTGCCATCAGTGAGTCTCTTAAGAGCGGGAGACGAGATGAGCAGTTCTTC
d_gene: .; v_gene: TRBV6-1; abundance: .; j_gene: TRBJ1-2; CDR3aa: CASSEAGGLNYGYTF; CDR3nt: TGTGCCAGCAGTGAAGCGGGAGGCCTTAACTATGGCTACACCTTC
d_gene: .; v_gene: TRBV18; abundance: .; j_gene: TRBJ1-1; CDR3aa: CASSPGQLPNTEAFF; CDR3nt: TGTGCCAGCTCACCAGGACAGTTGCCGAACACTGAAGCTTTCTTT
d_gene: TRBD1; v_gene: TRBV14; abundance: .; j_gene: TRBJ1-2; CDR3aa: CASSGDTGGDWDYGYTF; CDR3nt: TGTGCCAGCAGCGGCGATACAGGGGGCGATTGGGACTATGGCTACACCTTC
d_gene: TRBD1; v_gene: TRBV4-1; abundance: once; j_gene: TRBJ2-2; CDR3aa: CASSQSEQGAGGELFF; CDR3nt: TGCGCCAGCAGCCAAAGTGAACAGGGGGCTGGCGGGGAGCTGTTTTTT
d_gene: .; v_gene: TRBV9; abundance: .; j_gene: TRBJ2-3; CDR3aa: CASSLITDTQYF; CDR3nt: TGTGCCAGCAGCTTAATCACAGATACGCAGTATTTT
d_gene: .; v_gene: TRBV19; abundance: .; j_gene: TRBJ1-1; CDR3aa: CASSTGGSEAFF; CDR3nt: TGTGCCAGTAGCACTGGGGGGTCTGAAGCTTTCTTT
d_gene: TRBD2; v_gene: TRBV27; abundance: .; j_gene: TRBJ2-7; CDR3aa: CASSLGVLGGRFEQYF; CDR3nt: TGTGCCAGCAGTTTGGGGGTCCTGGGCGGGAGGTTTGAGCAGTACTTC
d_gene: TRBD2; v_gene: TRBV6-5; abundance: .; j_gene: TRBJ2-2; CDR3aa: CASSYQIAGPTGELFF; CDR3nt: TGTGCCAGCAGTTACCAAATAGCGGGACCCACCGGAGAGCTGTTTTTT
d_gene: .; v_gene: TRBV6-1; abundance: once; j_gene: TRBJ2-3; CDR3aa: CASSDALADTQYF; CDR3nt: TGTGCCAGCAGTGATGCGCTAGCAGATACGCAGTATTTT
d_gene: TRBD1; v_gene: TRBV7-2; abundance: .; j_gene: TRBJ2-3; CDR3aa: CASKWDRGTDTQYF; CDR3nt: TGTGCCAGCAAATGGGACAGGGGGACAGATACGCAGTATTTT
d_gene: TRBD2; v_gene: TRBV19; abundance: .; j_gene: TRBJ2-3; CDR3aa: CASSTSGRFTDTQYF; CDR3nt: TGTGCCAGTAGTACGAGCGGGAGGTTCACAGATACGCAGTATTTT
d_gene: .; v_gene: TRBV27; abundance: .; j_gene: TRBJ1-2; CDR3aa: CASSPGTGVNYGYTF; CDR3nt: TGTGCCAGCAGTCCGGGGACGGGGGTGAACTATGGCTACACCTTC
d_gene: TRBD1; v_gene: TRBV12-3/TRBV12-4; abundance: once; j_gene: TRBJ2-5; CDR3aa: CASSRQGIEAQYF; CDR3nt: TGTGCCAGCAGCAGACAGGGCATCGAGGCCCAGTACTTC
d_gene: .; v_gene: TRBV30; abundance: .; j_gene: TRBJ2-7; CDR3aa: CAWSVAAGSYEQYF; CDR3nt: TGTGCCTGGAGTGTGGCGGCTGGGTCCTACGAGCAGTACTTC
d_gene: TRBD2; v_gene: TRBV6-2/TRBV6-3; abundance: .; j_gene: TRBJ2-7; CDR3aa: CASSYSTSGSYEQYF; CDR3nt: TGTGCCAGCAGTTACTCCACTAGCGGGAGCTACGAGCAGTACTTC
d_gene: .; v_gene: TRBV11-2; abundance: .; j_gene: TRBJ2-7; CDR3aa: CASSLGRLSYEQYF; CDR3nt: TGTGCCAGCAGCTTAGGTAGACTATCATACGAGCAGTACTTC
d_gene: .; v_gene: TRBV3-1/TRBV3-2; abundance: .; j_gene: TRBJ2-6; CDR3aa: CASSQEGWVWTASGANVLTF; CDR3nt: TGTGCCAGCAGCCAAGAAGGGTGGGTCTGGACAGCCTCTGGGGCCAACGTCCTGACTTTC
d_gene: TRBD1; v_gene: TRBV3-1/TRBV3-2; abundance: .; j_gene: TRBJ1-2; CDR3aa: CASSDRTGGFYGYTF; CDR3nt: TGTGCCAGCAGCGATCGGACAGGGGGCTTTTATGGCTACACCTTC
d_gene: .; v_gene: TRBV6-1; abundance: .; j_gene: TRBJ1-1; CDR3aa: CASSESYRRNTEAFF; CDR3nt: TGTGCCAGCAGTGAATCGTACAGAAGGAACACTGAAGCTTTCTTT
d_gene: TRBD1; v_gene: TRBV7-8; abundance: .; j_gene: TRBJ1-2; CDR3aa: CASSFGQEGGYTF; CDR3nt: TGTGCCAGCAGCTTCGGACAGGAGGGCGGCTACACCTTC
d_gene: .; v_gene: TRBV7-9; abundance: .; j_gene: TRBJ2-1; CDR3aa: CASSLDGVFSLGAYNEQFF; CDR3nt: TGTGCCAGCAGCTTAGACGGGGTGTTCAGCCTGGGCGCCTACAATGAGCAGTTCTTC
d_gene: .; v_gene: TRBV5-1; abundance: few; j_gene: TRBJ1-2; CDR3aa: CASRPWGETANYGYTF; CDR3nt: TGCGCCAGCCGTCCTTGGGGGGAAACCGCTAACTATGGCTACACCTTC
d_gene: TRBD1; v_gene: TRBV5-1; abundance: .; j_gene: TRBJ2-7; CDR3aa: CASSLEQGSYEQYF; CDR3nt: TGCGCCAGCAGCTTGGAACAGGGGTCCTACGAGCAGTACTTC
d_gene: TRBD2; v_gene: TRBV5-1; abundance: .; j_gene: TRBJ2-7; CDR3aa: CASSSTGTSVYEQYF; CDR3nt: TGCGCCAGCAGCTCAACGGGGACTAGTGTCTACGAGCAGTACTTC
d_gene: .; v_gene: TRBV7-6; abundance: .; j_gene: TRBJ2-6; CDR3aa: CASSFLTGPSGANVLTF; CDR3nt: TGTGCCAGCAGCTTCCTGACAGGCCCCTCTGGGGCCAACGTCCTGACTTTC
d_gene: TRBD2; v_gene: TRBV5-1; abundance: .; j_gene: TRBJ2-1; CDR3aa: CASSLEGTSREQFF; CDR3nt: TGCGCCAGCAGCTTGGAAGGGACTAGCCGTGAGCAGTTCTTC
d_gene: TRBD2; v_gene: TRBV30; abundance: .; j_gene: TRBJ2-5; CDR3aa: CAWSGLAGEETQYF; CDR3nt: TGTGCCTGGAGTGGACTAGCGGGAGAAGAGACCCAGTACTTC
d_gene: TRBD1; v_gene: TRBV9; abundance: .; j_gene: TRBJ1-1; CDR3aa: CASSPAGGQVNTEAFF; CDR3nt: TGTGCCAGCAGCCCCGCCGGCGGACAGGTGAACACTGAAGCTTTCTTT
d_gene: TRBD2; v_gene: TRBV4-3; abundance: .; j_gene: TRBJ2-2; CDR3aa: CASSQDRELAARTGELFF; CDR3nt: TGCGCCAGCAGCCAAGATCGTGAACTAGCGGCACGGACCGGGGAGCTGTTTTTT
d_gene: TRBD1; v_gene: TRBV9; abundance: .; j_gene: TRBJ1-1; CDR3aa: CASSPGGQMNTEAFF; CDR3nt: TGTGCCAGCAGCCCCGGGGGACAGATGAACACTGAAGCTTTCTTT
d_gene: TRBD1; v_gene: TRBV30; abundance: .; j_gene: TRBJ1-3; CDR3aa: CAWSAPGQGSGGNTIYF; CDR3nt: TGTGCCTGGAGTGCGCCGGGACAGGGGTCGGGAGGAAACACCATATATTTT
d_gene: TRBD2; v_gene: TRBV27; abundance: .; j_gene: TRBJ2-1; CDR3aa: CASSLRLAGKSSYNEQFF; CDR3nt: TGTGCCAGCAGTTTGCGGCTAGCGGGGAAGAGCTCCTACAATGAGCAGTTCTTC
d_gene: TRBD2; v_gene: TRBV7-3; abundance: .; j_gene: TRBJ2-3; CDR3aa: CASSRSGGATDTQYF; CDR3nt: TGTGCCAGCAGCCGTAGCGGGGGGGCCACAGATACGCAGTATTTT
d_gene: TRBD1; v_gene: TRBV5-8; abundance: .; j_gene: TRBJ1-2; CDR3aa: CASTTTGNYGYTF; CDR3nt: TGTGCCAGCACTACGACAGGGAACTATGGCTACACCTTC
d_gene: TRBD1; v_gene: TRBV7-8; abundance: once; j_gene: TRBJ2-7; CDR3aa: CASSLDRIHEQYF; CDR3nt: TGTGCCAGCAGCTTGGACAGGATCCACGAGCAGTACTTC
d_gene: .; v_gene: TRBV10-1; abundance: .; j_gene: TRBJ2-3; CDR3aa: CASSDEERSTDTQYF; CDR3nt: TGCGCCAGCAGTGATGAGGAGAGAAGCACAGATACGCAGTATTTT
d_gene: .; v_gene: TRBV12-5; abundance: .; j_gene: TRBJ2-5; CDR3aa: CASKNSGVETQYF; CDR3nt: TGTGCTAGCAAAAACTCAGGGGTGGAGACCCAGTACTTC
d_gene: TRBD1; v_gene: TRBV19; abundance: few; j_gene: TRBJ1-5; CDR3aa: CASTIRTGEGNQPQHF; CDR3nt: TGTGCCAGTACCATACGTACAGGGGAAGGCAATCAGCCCCAGCATTTT
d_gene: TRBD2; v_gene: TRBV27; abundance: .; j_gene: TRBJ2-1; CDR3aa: CASSLSTSGGISYNEQFF; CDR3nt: TGTGCCAGCAGTTTATCCACTAGCGGGGGCATATCCTACAATGAGCAGTTCTTC
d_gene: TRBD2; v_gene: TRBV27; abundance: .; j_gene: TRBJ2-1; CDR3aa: CASSLGRGYYNEQFF; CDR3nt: TGTGCCAGCAGTTTAGGGCGGGGGTACTACAATGAGCAGTTCTTC
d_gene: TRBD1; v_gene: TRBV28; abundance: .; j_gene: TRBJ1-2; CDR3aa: CASSTHMDRPSYGYTF; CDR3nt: TGTGCCAGCAGCACGCATATGGACAGGCCAAGCTATGGCTACACCTTC
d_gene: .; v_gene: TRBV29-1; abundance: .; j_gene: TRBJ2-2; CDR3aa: CSVSDRLISNTGELFF; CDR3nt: TGCAGCGTTAGCGACAGGTTAATATCGAACACCGGGGAGCTGTTTTTT
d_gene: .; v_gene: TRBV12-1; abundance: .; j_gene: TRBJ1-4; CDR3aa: CASSIGTGDNEKLFF; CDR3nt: TGTGCCAGCAGCATAGGGACAGGAGATAATGAAAAACTGTTTTTT
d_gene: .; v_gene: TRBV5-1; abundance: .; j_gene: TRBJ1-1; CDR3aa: CASSSGSPEAFF; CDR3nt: TGCGCCAGCAGCTCTGGGAGCCCTGAAGCTTTCTTT
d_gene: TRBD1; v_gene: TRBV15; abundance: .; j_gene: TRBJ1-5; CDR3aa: CATSKGQGSNQPQHF; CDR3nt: TGTGCCACCAGCAAAGGACAGGGGAGCAATCAGCCCCAGCATTTT
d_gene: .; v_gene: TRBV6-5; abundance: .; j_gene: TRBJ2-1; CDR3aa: CASSPVGSSYNEQFF; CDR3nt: TGTGCCAGCAGTCCTGTGGGGAGCTCCTACAATGAGCAGTTCTTC
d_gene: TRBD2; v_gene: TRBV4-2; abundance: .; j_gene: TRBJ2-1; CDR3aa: CASSQDIAGGPFAPYNEQFF; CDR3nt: TGTGCCAGCAGCCAAGATATAGCGGGAGGGCCATTCGCGCCCTACAATGAGCAGTTCTTC
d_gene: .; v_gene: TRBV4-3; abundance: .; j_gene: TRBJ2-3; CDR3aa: CASSQDSRGGTDTQYF; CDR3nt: TGCGCCAGCAGCCAAGATAGTCGGGGTGGCACAGATACGCAGTATTTT
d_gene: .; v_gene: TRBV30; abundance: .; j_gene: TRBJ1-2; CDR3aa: CAWSRGRGTYGYTF; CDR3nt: TGTGCCTGGAGTCGGGGCAGGGGAACCTATGGCTACACCTTC
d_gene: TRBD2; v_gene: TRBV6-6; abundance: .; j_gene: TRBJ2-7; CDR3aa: CASSHGLAGGESYEQYF; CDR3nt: TGTGCCAGCAGTCATGGACTAGCGGGAGGAGAATCCTACGAGCAGTACTTC
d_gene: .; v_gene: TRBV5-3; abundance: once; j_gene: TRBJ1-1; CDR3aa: CARSHLSDPENTEAFF; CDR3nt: TGTGCCAGAAGCCACCTAAGCGACCCGGAGAACACTGAAGCTTTCTTT
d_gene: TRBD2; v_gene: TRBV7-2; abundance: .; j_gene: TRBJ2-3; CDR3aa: CASSLVASGRGTDTQYF; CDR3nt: TGTGCCAGCAGCTTAGTGGCTAGCGGGAGGGGCACAGATACGCAGTATTTT
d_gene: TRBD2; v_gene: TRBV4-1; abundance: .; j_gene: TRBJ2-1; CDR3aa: CASSQDASGRSSYNEQFF; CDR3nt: TGCGCCAGCAGCCAAGATGCTAGCGGGAGGAGCTCCTACAATGAGCAGTTCTTC
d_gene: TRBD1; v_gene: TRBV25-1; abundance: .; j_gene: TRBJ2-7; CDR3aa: CASSAQGAPFFF; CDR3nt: TGTGCCAGCAGTGCCCAGGGGGCTCCATTCTTCTTC
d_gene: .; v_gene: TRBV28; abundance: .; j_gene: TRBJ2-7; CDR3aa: CASSFTTYEQYF; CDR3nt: TGTGCCAGCAGTTTTACAACCTACGAGCAGTACTTC
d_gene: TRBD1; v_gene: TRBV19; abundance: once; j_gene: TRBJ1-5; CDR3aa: CASSYIGTGLGDQPQHF; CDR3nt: TGTGCCAGTAGTTACATAGGGACAGGCCTTGGGGATCAGCCCCAGCATTTT
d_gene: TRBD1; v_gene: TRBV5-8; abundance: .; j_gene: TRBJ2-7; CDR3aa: CASRRDSHEQYF; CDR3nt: TGTGCCAGCAGACGGGACAGCCACGAGCAGTACTTC